This T cell receptor (beta chain) was identified during a study of a mutant IDH1 vaccine in newly diagnosed glioma. Here immunoSEQ multiplex PCR was the method, and the copy in TCRdb shows in-frame clones only, minus some. The profile shows around 33,000 clones, 88% of them singletons. The CDR3 extends over 15 amino acids. With 4 bases clipped from V and 6 bases from J, the junction kept 11 bases outside the gene matches. Germline V gene sequence: CDR1 MGHDK, CDR2 SYGVNS. Time point denoted: baseline, week 1 (first vaccination visit). Treatment of the sample: pre-vaccination baseline after standard-of-care therapy.

This clonotype was sampled from a woman aged 40 to 50 with glioma. The rearrangement links TRBV25-1 to TRBJ2-7; 8 nucleotides agree with TRBD1. This specimen consisted of PBMCs, obtained from a glioma patient treated with radiotherapy, temozolomide or both. The CDR3 DNA follows: TGTGCCAGCAGTGGCGACAGTGCAGGGGGCCCCGAGCAGTACTTC. Residues: CASSGDSAGGPEQYF.